This entry concerns a single T cell receptor (beta chain). Every donor, a Caucasian adult, lived in Nashville, Tennessee. Some clones are missing from TCRdb's copy, which holds only in-frame ones; the method was immunoSEQ multiplex PCR. The sample carries fewer than 700,000 clones, roughly 79% recorded once. With 5 bases clipped from V and 5 bases from J, the junction kept 7 bases outside the gene matches. The CDR3 consists of 14 residues. From germline, CDR1 is MDHEN and CDR2 SYDVKM. This sample is drawn from a study of shared clonotypes between healthy human individuals. The chain combines TRBV28 with TRBJ2-7, with 9 bases aligning to TRBD1. Sequenced sample: PBMCs. This receptor was obtained from a woman aged 40 to 49 in good health. Some clones in this sample may be carry-over from other donors' samples. CDR3 loop: CASSRGQGLHEQYF. CDR3 bases: TGTGCCAGCAGTAGGGGACAGGGTCTCCACGAGCAGTACTTC.